Listed below are T cell receptor beta chains from one sample, sequenced in a study of blood T cell repertoires in COVID-19. The protocol was immunoSEQ multiplex PCR, while the TCRdb copy is restricted to in-frame clones and leaves out a portion. The table shows 81,000 or so clones, with 85% occurring only once. The sample consisted of peripheral blood. These receptors all stem from a man between 45 and 60 years old with COVID-19, enrolled during active disease. The CDR3 runs from the conserved cysteine through the conserved F or W. D genes are given only for firm matches. The size of a clone is reported for some rows only, either as once, few or many, or as a class for expanded clones.

TGCGCCAGCAGCGTGGGGACAGGGGGCTCAGACTATGGCTACACCTTC	CASSVGTGGSDYGYTF	16	.	TRBD1	TRBV5-1	TRBJ1-2
TGTGCCAGCAGCCCTCCGGGCGGGGGCTCTGGAGAGACCCAGTACTTC	CASSPPGGGSGETQYF	16	.	.	TRBV3-1/TRBV3-2	TRBJ2-5
TGTGCCAGCAGCCAGATAGCGGGAGGGGGTAATGAGCAGTTCTTC	CASSQIAGGGNEQFF	15	.	TRBD2	TRBV14	TRBJ2-1
TGTGCCAGCAGCGTTGAGGGAGGCTTCGGGGTCTACAATGAGCAGTTCTTC	CASSVEGGFGVYNEQFF	17	few	.	TRBV9	TRBJ2-1
TGTGCCAGCAGCCCGCTAGGTCCGCGTACTAACTATGGCTACACCTTC	CASSPLGPRTNYGYTF	16	few	.	TRBV5-5	TRBJ1-2
TGTGCCAGCAGTTCCCCGCTTCCACAGGGGTGGGGCAATCAGCCCCAGCATTTT	CASSSPLPQGWGNQPQHF	18	few	TRBD1	TRBV2	TRBJ1-5
TGTGCCAGCAGCTTGGCTGGGACAGGGGTCGGCAATTCACCCCTCCACTTT	CASSLAGTGVGNSPLHF	17	.	TRBD1	TRBV5-6	TRBJ1-6
TGTGCCAGCATGCAACAGGTAACAATGAACACTGAAGCTTTCTTT	CASMQQVTMNTEAFF	15	once	.	TRBV2	TRBJ1-1
TGCGCCAGCAGCCCGCAACCCCCAGGGTCCCCAGGGGGCAATGAGCAGTTCTTC	CASSPQPPGSPGGNEQFF	18	.	TRBD1	TRBV5-1	TRBJ2-1
TGTGCCAGCTCACCAACGGGACAGGGTGGAAATACGCAGTATTTT	CASSPTGQGGNTQYF	15	.	TRBD1	TRBV18	TRBJ2-3
TGTGCCAGCTCACCCCTACAGGCCCCCGGTCAGCCCCAGCATTTT	CASSPLQAPGQPQHF	15	.	.	TRBV18	TRBJ1-5
TGTGCCAGCAGTTACGAGGAGGGTCTCGTAGGGGAGACCCAGTACTTC	CASSYEEGLVGETQYF	16	.	.	TRBV6-5	TRBJ2-5
TGTGCCAGCAGACCCCCCACCGGAGACGAGCAGTTCTTC	CASRPPTGDEQFF	13	.	.	TRBV12-3/TRBV12-4	TRBJ2-1
TGTGCCAGCAGCTTAAACCAGGGGGCGCTTGTCTATGGCTACACCTTC	CASSLNQGALVYGYTF	16	.	TRBD1	TRBV7-9	TRBJ1-2
TGTGCCAGCACCCAGAACACAGCTGGAAACACCATATATTTT	CASTQNTAGNTIYF	14	.	.	TRBV2	TRBJ1-3
TGTGCCATCTGGGGAGCCACGGGGGAAAAACTGTTTTTT	CAIWGATGEKLFF	13	.	.	TRBV6-6	TRBJ1-4
TGTGCCAGCTCACCACGGCTAGCGGACCAAGGTGAGCAGTTCTTC	CASSPRLADQGEQFF	15	.	TRBD2	TRBV18	TRBJ2-1
TGTGCCAGCAGCGTAGAGCAGGGTGCGGGGGAGCTGTTTTTT	CASSVEQGAGELFF	14	.	.	TRBV9	TRBJ2-2
TGTGCCAGCAGCCACCAAGGACAGCAGAACACTGAAGCTTTCTTT	CASSHQGQQNTEAFF	15	.	.	TRBV7-2	TRBJ1-1
TGTGCCATCAGTGGGACTAGCGACTCCTACGAGCAGTACTTC	CAISGTSDSYEQYF	14	.	TRBD2	TRBV10-3	TRBJ2-7
TGTGCCATCAGAAGCGAAACAGGGGTAGGGGACACTGAAGCTTTCTTT	CAIRSETGVGDTEAFF	16	once	TRBD1	TRBV10-3	TRBJ1-1
TGCGCCACCGCGGGACAGCAATACAATGAGCAGTTCTTC	CATAGQQYNEQFF	13	.	.	TRBV4-1	TRBJ2-1
TGTGCCAGCAGTAAAAGGGGGACAGGCCGATACTACGAGCAGTACTTC	CASSKRGTGRYYEQYF	16	many	TRBD1	TRBV6-2/TRBV6-3	TRBJ2-7
TGCAGCGCAAGGGACAGGAGCCGCTACGAGCAGTACTTC	CSARDRSRYEQYF	13	.	TRBD1	TRBV29-1	TRBJ2-7
TGTGCCAGCAGCTTGGCGACAGGGAGCTCCTACGAGCAGTACTTC	CASSLATGSSYEQYF	15	.	TRBD1	TRBV5-5	TRBJ2-7
TGTGCCAGCAGTTATGGGACAGGGACCGGCTACACCTTC	CASSYGTGTGYTF	13	once	TRBD1	TRBV6-5	TRBJ1-2
TGTGCCACCAGTGACCCCTCGGGACTAGCGGGAGGGCCAGATGAGCAGTTCTTC	CATSDPSGLAGGPDEQFF	18	.	TRBD2	TRBV24-1	TRBJ2-1
TGTGCCAGCAGCTTTCGTCTATCTAGCACAGATACGCAGTATTTT	CASSFRLSSTDTQYF	15	.	.	TRBV11-2	TRBJ2-3
TGTGCCAGCAGCTGGGACTCCTCTAGGTACGAGCAGTACTTC	CASSWDSSRYEQYF	14	once	.	TRBV7-2	TRBJ2-7
TGCAGCGTTGGAGAGGACGGGGGAAATGGGCCCCAGCATTTT	CSVGEDGGNGPQHF	14	.	.	TRBV29-1	TRBJ1-5
TGTGCCAGCAGCCTGGGGACACCCACAGATACGCAGTATTTT	CASSLGTPTDTQYF	14	.	.	TRBV3-1/TRBV3-2	TRBJ2-3
TGTGCCAGCAGCTTGGAAGGGGGGGCGCGAGAGCAGTACTTC	CASSLEGGAREQYF	14	.	.	TRBV5-4	TRBJ2-7
TGCGCCAGCAGCGTCACTAGCGGGAGTAAGGAGCAGTACTTC	CASSVTSGSKEQYF	14	.	TRBD2	TRBV5-1	TRBJ2-7
TGTGCCAGCAGCTCAGCCGTAGCGGGAGGCTTTTACGAGCAGTACTTC	CASSSAVAGGFYEQYF	16	few	TRBD2	TRBV7-8	TRBJ2-7
TGTGCCATCAGCTTTGCGGGGGGGGGCGCTGGGACTGAAGCTTTCTTT	CAISFAGGGAGTEAFF	16	.	.	TRBV10-3	TRBJ1-1
TGTGCCAGCGGCTCACAGGGGCCAGGGACTGAAGCTTTCTTT	CASGSQGPGTEAFF	14	.	TRBD1	TRBV7-2	TRBJ1-1
TGTGCCAGCAGCTTGACGGAGGGCCAGCCCCAGCATTTT	CASSLTEGQPQHF	13	.	.	TRBV7-9	TRBJ1-5
TGTGCCAGCAGCCCCTACGCGGGGGCGCCCGATGAGCAGTTCTTC	CASSPYAGAPDEQFF	15	few	.	TRBV6-4	TRBJ2-1
TGTGCCAGCAGCGGTAGCGGGATGATGGACACAGATACGCAGTATTTT	CASSGSGMMDTDTQYF	16	.	TRBD2	TRBV6-4	TRBJ2-3
TGTGCCAGTAGCTGGTCCGCAGATTCCTACGAGCAGTACTTC	CASSWSADSYEQYF	14	.	.	TRBV19	TRBJ2-7